Presented here are 31 T cell receptor beta chains from one specimen sequenced in a study of cytomegalovirus exposure and HLA in healthy donors. Vbeta (60) and Jbeta (13) primers were used in the PCR. Measured with immunoSEQ multiplex PCR; TCRdb has only the in-frame clones, and not every one. The table shows about 87,000 clones, with around 68% occurring only once. Sequencing was performed on PBMCs. The receptors shown here come from a man aged 25-45 years in good health and CMV-seropositive.

The V call is TRBV7-6, the J call TRBJ2-7; D perhaps matches TRBD1 (5 bases). CDR1 SGHVS and CDR2 FNYEAQ come from the germline V gene. The CDR3 contains 13 residues. V was clipped by 1 base and J by 6 bases, with 10 bases between them. The CDR3 protein is CASSLGQGGEQYF. The CDR3 region has the DNA TGTGCCAGCAGCTTAGGTCAGGGTGGCGAGCAGTACTTC.

The chain joins TRBV12-5 to TRBJ1-1, with 11 bases that match TRBD1. Germline-derived CDR1 and CDR2 are LGHNT and FRNRAP. Germline trimming cut 4 bases from V and 1 base from J; bases unmatched to any gene: 8. CDR3 size: 17 residues. The CDR3 loop reads CASGSGTGGFKNTEAFF. In DNA form, the CDR3 reads TGTGCTAGTGGTTCCGGGACAGGGGGTTTTAAGAACACTGAAGCTTTCTTT. Complete variable domain (other parts from reference TRBV12-5 and TRBJ1-1): DARVTQTPRHKVTEMGQEVTMRCQPILGHNTVFWYRQTMMQGLELLAYFRNRAPLDDSGMPKDRFSAEMPDATLATLKIQPSEPRDSAVYFCASGSGTGGFKNTEAFFGQGTRLTVV.

The rearrangement links TRBV30 to TRBJ1-5, with D unresolved. The CDR3 length is 14 residues. Trimming left V 4 bases short and J 0 bases short, with 10 bases between. Germline values: CDR1 GTSNPN, CDR2 SVGIG (reference sequence). CDR3 DNA: TGTGCCTGGAATCCGGAGTTTAGCAATCAGCCCCAGCATTTT. As protein: CAWNPEFSNQPQHF. The full variable domain, completed using reference TRBV30 and TRBJ1-5, is SQTIHQWPATLVQPVGSPLSLECTVEGTSNPNLYWYRQAAGRGLQLLFYSVGIGQISSEVPQNLSASRPQDRQFILSSKKLLLSDSGFYLCAWNPEFSNQPQHFGDGTRLSIL.

The CDR3 region is CASSQHRDGNNEQFF. CDR3 nucleotide sequence: TGTGCCAGCAGTCAACACAGGGATGGGAACAATGAGCAGTTCTTC. The genes are TRBV28 and TRBJ2-1; D perhaps matches TRBD1 (6 bases). The CDR3 has 15 amino acids. The germline CDR1 and CDR2 sequences are MDHEN and SYDVKM. V lost 5 bases, J lost 5 bases, and 16 bases lay in between.

The rearrangement joins TRBV27 to TRBJ2-1; maybe TRBD2 (6 bases). V was trimmed by 4 bases and J by 2 bases, leaving 15 bases between them. Germline lookup yields CDR1 MNHEY and CDR2 SMNVEV (reference sequence). This CDR3 has 16 amino acids. The CDR3 here is CASSYAGTGAYNEQFF. CDR3 nucleotide sequence: TGTGCCAGCAGTTATGCCGGGACGGGGGCCTACAATGAGCAGTTCTTC.

The chain joins TRBV7-8 to TRBJ2-3; D unclear. The length of the CDR3 is 14 residues. The germline V and J ends were trimmed by 4 bases and 3 bases, with 11 bases remaining between them. CDR1 and CDR2 from the germline V gene are SGHVS and FQNEAQ. Here the CDR3 reads CASSSSLFTDTQYF. The CDR3 DNA reads as TGTGCCAGCAGCTCCTCTCTGTTTACAGATACGCAGTATTTT.

This clone was recorded a few times. V and J are TRBV5-4 and TRBJ1-1; 7 bases match TRBD1. CDR1 is SGHNT and CDR2 is YYREEE in the germline V gene (reference sequence). After removal of 3 bases from V and 5 bases from J, the junction contained 4 bases not matched to a gene. This CDR3 is built from 13 residues. The CDR3 DNA reads TGTGCCAGCAGCTCTGACAGGGAGACTGAAGCTTTCTTT. Translating gives CASSSDRETEAFF.

This clone has a single count. This chain links TRBV6-5 with TRBJ1-4; TRBD1 matches at 9 bases. CDR1 is MNHEY, CDR2 SVGAGI, per germline. The CDR3 length is 14 residues. After removal of 4 bases from V and 7 bases from J, the junction contained 4 bases not matched to a gene. The CDR3 DNA follows: TGTGCCAGCAGTTCACAGGGGGCTAGTGAAAAACTGTTTTTT. It is translated as CASSSQGASEKLFF.

The rearrangement links TRBV7-2 to TRBJ1-1; TRBD1 aligns across 7 bases. The CDR3 is 15 amino acids. The V segment lost 1 base and the J segment 1 base; nucleotides outside the gene matches: 3. In germline, CDR1 is SGHTA, CDR2 FQGNSA. The CDR3 loop reads CASSLVYRGNTEAFF. CDR3 nucleotides: TGTGCCAGCAGCTTAGTATACAGGGGGAACACTGAAGCTTTCTTT.

The V gene is TRBV10-3, the J gene TRBJ2-2; TRBD1 aligns across 10 bases. Germline values: CDR1 ENHRY, CDR2 SYGVKD. CDR3 length: 19 amino acids. After removal of 2 bases from V and 0 bases from J, the junction contained 9 bases not matched to a gene. CDR3 sequence: CAISEREGQGTSNTGELFF. CDR3 DNA: TGTGCCATCAGTGAGAGAGAGGGACAGGGGACTTCGAACACCGGGGAGCTGTTTTTT.

The V gene is TRBV7-2, the J gene TRBJ2-7, with TRBD2 identical over 15 bases. V shed 5 bases and J 5 bases; nucleotides not matched to a gene: 7. From germline, CDR1 is SGHTA and CDR2 FQGNSA. This CDR3 contains 16 residues. CDR3 sequence reads: CASSPGLAGGPHEQYF. DNA of the CDR3: TGTGCCAGCAGCCCTGGACTAGCGGGAGGGCCCCACGAGCAGTACTTC. The entire variable domain, with the rest obtained from reference TRBV7-2 and TRBJ2-7, is as follows: GAGVSQSPSNKVTEKGKDVELRCDPISGHTALYWYRQSLGQGLEFLIYFQGNSAPDKSGLPSDRFSAERTGGSVSTLTIQRTQQEDSAVYLCASSPGLAGGPHEQYFGPGTRLTVT.

The chain couples TRBV5-1 to TRBJ2-2, with 7 positions matching TRBD2. J was trimmed by 1 base and V by 5 bases; bases with no gene match: 5. Germline CDR1 and CDR2: SGHRS and YFSETQ. The CDR3 consists of 15 residues. The DNA of the CDR3 is TGCGCCAGCAGGGGGCTAGCGGAGAACACCGGGGAGCTGTTTTTT. It yields the protein CASRGLAENTGELFF.

The rearrangement uses TRBV6-5 and TRBJ2-7, with D perhaps matching TRBD1 (6 bases). This CDR3 is 12 amino acids long. Trimming removed 6 bases from V and 3 bases from J, with 9 bases in between. Germline V CDR1 and CDR2: MNHEY, SVGAGI. The CDR3 reads CASRTGGYEQYF. The CDR3 bases are TGTGCCAGCAGGACAGGAGGCTACGAGCAGTACTTC.

This clone showed up just a few times. This chain uses TRBV27 with TRBJ2-1; 7 nucleotides line up with TRBD1. CDR1 and CDR2 (germline): MNHEY, SMNVEV (reference sequence). With 5 bases clipped from V and 3 bases from J, the junction kept 7 bases outside the gene matches. The CDR3 runs to 15 residues. The CDR3: CASSTYRDSYNEQFF. The DNA of the CDR3 is TGTGCCAGCAGTACTTATCGGGACAGCTACAATGAGCAGTTCTTC.

In its sample, this clone was seen a few times. The CDR3 DNA sequence: TGTGCCAGCAGCTTGTTCCTTGGCCGGGGGTCGAATGAGCAGTTCTTC. Amino acids: CASSLFLGRGSNEQFF. The chain couples TRBV5-6 to TRBJ2-1, with a tentative D call TRBD2 (6 bases). This CDR3 contains 16 residues. V lost 1 base to trimming and J lost 7 bases, with 18 bases between them. The V gene's germline CDR1 is SGHDT and CDR2 YYEEEE.

J is TRBJ1-5 and V is TRBV15; tentative D call: TRBD1 (6 bases). The CDR3 has 16 amino acids. Trimming took off 0 bases at V and 4 bases at J, with 13 bases between the two ends. Germline V gene data show CDR1 as LNHNV and CDR2 as YYDKDF (reference sequence). CDR3 in DNA: TGTGCCACCAGCAGAGATAGAGGGGGGGAAAATCAGCCCCAGCATTTT. This encodes CATSRDRGGENQPQHF. The whole variable domain, remainder taken from reference TRBV15 and TRBJ1-5, is DAMVIQNPRYQVTQFGKPVTLSCSQTLNHNVMYWYQQKSSQAPKLLFHYYDKDFNNEADTPDNFQSRRPNTSFCFLDIRSPGLGDTAMYLCATSRDRGGENQPQHFGDGTRLSIL.

The V and J genes are TRBV2 and TRBJ2-3; 13 nucleotides align to TRBD2. The CDR3 length is 17 residues. Germline V gene lookup returns CDR1 SNHLY and CDR2 FYNNEI. Germline trimming cut 4 bases from V and 0 bases from J; bases unmatched to any gene: 4. The CDR3 is CASSVLAGGTSTDTQYF. The CDR3 DNA follows: TGTGCCAGCAGTGTACTAGCGGGGGGGACTAGCACAGATACGCAGTATTTT.

The CDR3 DNA reads TGTGCCACCAGCAGAGAGGCCGATGCCTCCTACGAGCAGTACTTC. This encodes CATSREADASYEQYF. This chain joins TRBV15 and TRBJ2-7; D gene uncertain. Trimming took off 0 bases at V and 0 bases at J, with 9 bases between the two ends. CDR1 and CDR2 from the germline V gene are LNHNV and YYDKDF (reference sequence). The CDR3 extends over 15 amino acids.

The J gene is TRBJ1-1, the V gene TRBV5-1; D is perhaps TRBD1 (5 bases). The CDR3 is 15 residues long. The V gene lost 4 bases and the J gene lost 3 bases, with 16 bases spanning the gap. The germline V gene encodes CDR1 SGHRS and CDR2 YFSETQ. CDR3 in DNA: TGCGCCAGCAGCCCCGGGGGGAGGGGCGACACTGAAGCTTTCTTT. Protein product: CASSPGGRGDTEAFF.

The chain joins TRBV5-6 to TRBJ1-2, with D tentatively TRBD1 (5 bases). CDR3 size: 15 residues. Trimming cost V 0 bases and J 2 bases, with 11 bases left between them. CDR1 and CDR2 (germline): SGHDT, YYEEEE. Here the CDR3 DNA reads TGTGCCAGCAGCTTGGTGGACATACTCAACTATGGCTACACCTTC. It encodes CASSLVDILNYGYTF.

The CDR3 DNA follows: TGTGCCAGCAGCTCGAGCGGGAGGGTACAAGAGACCCAGTACTTC. This sequence encodes CASSSSGRVQETQYF. V and J are TRBV11-2 and TRBJ2-5; the match to TRBD2 covers 10 bases. Losses at the gene ends were 4 bases for V and 2 bases for J; bases not matched to a gene: 4. The CDR3 sequence is 15 residues long. Germline V gene sequence: CDR1 SGHAT, CDR2 FQNNGV.

The chain combines TRBV9 with TRBJ2-2, with 9 bases that match TRBD1. The V and J ends lost 0 bases and 5 bases, in that order; junction bases with no gene match: 2. Germline lookup yields CDR1 SGDLS and CDR2 YYNGEE. The CDR3 consists of 15 residues. CDR3 residues: CASSVGTGETGELFF. The CDR3 DNA reads as TGTGCCAGCAGCGTAGGGACAGGGGAAACCGGGGAGCTGTTTTTT.

V usage is TRBV27 and J usage is TRBJ2-3, with 12 bases identical to TRBD2. This CDR3 comprises 15 residues. Germline assignment: CDR1 MNHEY and CDR2 SMNVEV (reference sequence). Trimming at V came to 6 bases and at J to 8 bases, leaving 9 bases not matched to a gene. The CDR3 is CASRRTSGTLGTQYF. DNA of the CDR3: TGTGCCAGCAGAAGGACTAGCGGGACACTGGGTACGCAGTATTTT.

This chain joins TRBV27 and TRBJ2-5; 14 nucleotides align to TRBD2. V lost 3 bases, J lost 7 bases, and 10 bases stayed unmatched. The CDR3 runs to 17 residues. Germline CDR1 reads MNHEY; CDR2 reads SMNVEV (reference sequence). CDR3 in amino acids: CASSFGTSGSRGGTQYF. CDR3 sequence (DNA): TGTGCCAGCAGTTTCGGGACTAGCGGGAGCCGGGGGGGGACCCAGTACTTC.

The rearrangement joins TRBV21-1 to TRBJ2-5; TRBD1, the D gene given by the table, was not confirmed from the DNA. TRBV21-1 is labeled a pseudogene. CDR3 length: 14 amino acids. The CDR3 coding sequence is TGTGCCAGCAGCACCCTACAGGGAGCTGAGACCCAGTACTTC. Its protein product is CASSTLQGAETQYF.

The chain combines TRBV6-5 with TRBJ2-4; D possibly corresponds to TRBD2 (6 bases). The ends were cut back, 5 bases at V and 8 bases at J, with 19 bases in the middle. Germline CDR1 reads MNHEY; CDR2 reads SVGAGI. There are 15 residues in the CDR3. CDR3 nucleotide sequence: TGTGCCAGCAGTCCCTCCCGCGGGGAGGCGGACATTCAGTACTTC. Amino acid sequence: CASSPSRGEADIQYF.

This clone was picked up a small number of times. The rearrangement links TRBV19 to TRBJ2-1, with D unclear. Per the germline V gene, CDR1 is LNHDA and CDR2 is SQIVND (reference sequence). The CDR3 covers 16 residues. Trimming removed 2 bases at V and 0 bases at J, with 11 bases between. CDR3 loop: CASSIKVLDSYNEQFF. DNA for the CDR3: TGTGCCAGTAGTATAAAAGTCCTAGACTCCTACAATGAGCAGTTCTTC.

This clone was detected only once. The chain is built from TRBV6-6 and TRBJ1-1; the match to TRBD1 covers 8 bases. Germline CDR1 is MNHNY and CDR2 is SVGAGI (reference sequence). The V and J ends lost 5 bases and 4 bases, in that order; junction bases with no gene match: 3. The CDR3 totals 13 residues. The CDR3 is CASSQGASTEAFF. The DNA of the CDR3 is TGTGCCAGCAGTCAGGGGGCAAGCACTGAAGCTTTCTTT.

Only a few counts were recorded for this clone. This sequence joins TRBV7-2 and TRBJ1-5; tentative D call: TRBD1 (6 bases). CDR3 length: 17 amino acids. CDR1 is SGHTA, CDR2 FQGNSA, per germline. V dropped 2 bases and J dropped 0 bases, with 14 bases sitting between them. CDR3 in DNA: TGTGCCAGCAGCTTAAAAGGGGGACAAAATAGCAATCAGCCCCAGCATTTT. Amino acid sequence: CASSLKGGQNSNQPQHF.

Only one count was recorded for this clone. The V call is TRBV19, the J call TRBJ2-7, with D perhaps TRBD1 (6 bases). In germline, CDR1 is LNHDA, CDR2 SQIVND (reference sequence). This CDR3 has 13 amino acids. The V end was cut by 5 bases, the J end by 2 bases, with 10 bases between. CDR3: CASSSRGTYEQYF. CDR3 DNA sequence: TGTGCCAGTAGTTCCAGGGGCACCTACGAGCAGTACTTC.

V usage is TRBV6-4 and J usage is TRBJ2-3, with 9 bases identical to TRBD2. The CDR3 length is 15 residues. With 0 bases clipped from V and 5 bases from J, the junction kept 3 bases outside the gene matches. The germline CDR1 and CDR2 sequences are MRHNA and SNTAGT. The CDR3 spells CASSDSAGGGDTQYF. The CDR3 nucleotides are TGTGCCAGCAGTGACTCGGCGGGGGGGGGAGATACGCAGTATTTT.